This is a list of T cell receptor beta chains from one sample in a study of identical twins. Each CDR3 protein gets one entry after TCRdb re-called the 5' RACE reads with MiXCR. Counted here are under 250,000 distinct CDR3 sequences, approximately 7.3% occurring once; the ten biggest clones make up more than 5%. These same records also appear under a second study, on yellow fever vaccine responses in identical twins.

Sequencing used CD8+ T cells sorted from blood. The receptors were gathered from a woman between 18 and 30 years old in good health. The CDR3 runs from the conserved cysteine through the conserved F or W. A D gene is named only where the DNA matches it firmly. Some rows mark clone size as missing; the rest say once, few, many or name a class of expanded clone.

CDR3 DNA: TGCGCCTACCGACTCCGACTATATTTCACAGATACGCAGTATTTT
CDR3 protein: CAYRLRLYFTDTQYF
V gene: TRBV4-1
clone size: -
J gene: TRBJ2-3
D gene: -

CDR3 DNA: TGCAGCGTTGCCGGGACTAGCGGGAGGCCTAACACCGGGGAGCTGTTTTTT
CDR3 protein: CSVAGTSGRPNTGELFF
V gene: TRBV29-1
clone size: many
J gene: TRBJ2-2
D gene: TRBD2

CDR3 DNA: TGTGCCAGCAGCGTAGACTGGAGCACAGATACGCAGTATTTT
CDR3 protein: CASSVDWSTDTQYF
V gene: TRBV9
clone size: many
J gene: TRBJ2-3
D gene: -

CDR3 DNA: TGTGCCAGCAGTTTGTCTTTCCCAGGGGGTTCATACGAGCAGTACTTC
CDR3 protein: CASSLSFPGGSYEQYF
V gene: TRBV27
clone size: few
J gene: TRBJ2-7
D gene: TRBD1

CDR3 DNA: TGTGCCACCAGCAGATCACAGCACGGAGTCTCTGGGGCCAACGTCCTGACTTTC
CDR3 protein: CATSRSQHGVSGANVLTF
V gene: TRBV15
clone size: few
J gene: TRBJ2-6
D gene: -

CDR3 DNA: TGCAGTGCTAGTGTAGCGGGGGGGCAGGGGACCCAGTACTTC
CDR3 protein: CSASVAGGQGTQYF
V gene: TRBV20-1
clone size: -
J gene: TRBJ2-5
D gene: TRBD2

CDR3 DNA: TGTGCCAGCAGGATCTCGGGGGATACGCAGTATTTT
CDR3 protein: CASRISGDTQYF
V gene: TRBV28
clone size: few
J gene: TRBJ2-3
D gene: -

CDR3 DNA: TGTGCCAGCAGCTCATATCTAGCGGCCACAGATACGCAGTATTTT
CDR3 protein: CASSSYLAATDTQYF
V gene: TRBV7-3
clone size: few
J gene: TRBJ2-3
D gene: TRBD2

CDR3 DNA: TGCGCCAGCAGTGAGTCTTCCGCCACGGGGAACTATGGCTACACCTTC
CDR3 protein: CASSESSATGNYGYTF
V gene: TRBV10-2
clone size: many
J gene: TRBJ1-2
D gene: -

CDR3 DNA: TGTGCCAGCAGTTTTTCCCTATCCCAAGAGACCCAGTACTTC
CDR3 protein: CASSFSLSQETQYF
V gene: TRBV27
clone size: few
J gene: TRBJ2-5
D gene: -

CDR3 DNA: TGCAGTGCCCCCGGGAGGGGGGGCGAGCAGTACTTC
CDR3 protein: CSAPGRGGEQYF
V gene: TRBV20-1
clone size: -
J gene: TRBJ2-7
D gene: TRBD2

CDR3 DNA: TGCGCCAGCACTACAGGGTATGAGCAGTTCTTC
CDR3 protein: CASTTGYEQFF
V gene: TRBV5-1
clone size: few
J gene: TRBJ2-1
D gene: -

CDR3 DNA: TGTGCCAGCAGCTTCGGTCCGGGGGACTTGTACAATGAGCAGTTCTTC
CDR3 protein: CASSFGPGDLYNEQFF
V gene: TRBV5-6
clone size: -
J gene: TRBJ2-1
D gene: -

CDR3 DNA: TGTGCCAGCAGCGTAGCTGGTTCGGTCCTCTACAATGAGCAGTTCTTC
CDR3 protein: CASSVAGSVLYNEQFF
V gene: TRBV9
clone size: -
J gene: TRBJ2-1
D gene: -

CDR3 DNA: TGCGCCAGCAGCCAACTCCCCTGGGACCGTTCGGATGAGCAGTTCTTC
CDR3 protein: CASSQLPWDRSDEQFF
V gene: TRBV4-1
clone size: few
J gene: TRBJ2-1
D gene: -

CDR3 DNA: TGTGCCAGCACCTTGGGACACCGGGTCACTGAAGCTTTCTTT
CDR3 protein: CASTLGHRVTEAFF
V gene: TRBV28
clone size: -
J gene: TRBJ1-1
D gene: -